Listed below are T cell receptor beta chains from one sample, sequenced in a study of T cell responses to AZD1222 COVID-19 vaccine. Generated by immunoSEQ multiplex PCR, the TCRdb table keeps only in-frame clones and is missing some. The sample has more than 250,000 clones; more than 85% are singletons. Source: peripheral blood, taken on day 0 of AZD1222 vaccination. Receptors originate from an adult in good health. Both conserved end residues are part of each CDR3. The order of the fields is clone size, D gene, V gene, CDR3 protein. The D gene is left open where the match is weak. The size field is filled for only some rows; it gives once, few, many or a size class.

size: NA
D: TRBD2
V: TRBV14
CDR3: CASSPDRGASGRNEQFF

size: NA
D: NA
V: TRBV28
CDR3: CASGIRLTYEQYF

size: NA
D: NA
V: TRBV9
CDR3: CASSVVGGANTEAFF

size: NA
D: TRBD2
V: TRBV28
CDR3: CASSLPTSERSYEQYF

size: NA
D: TRBD1
V: TRBV3-1/TRBV3-2
CDR3: CASSRTTGGHYEQYF

size: NA
D: NA
V: TRBV11-3
CDR3: CASSTLEVDYGYTF

size: NA
D: NA
V: TRBV30
CDR3: CAWSVRRSAPEAFF

size: NA
D: NA
V: TRBV11-2
CDR3: CASSSPGLAYEQYF

size: NA
D: NA
V: TRBV9
CDR3: CASSVAINTEAFF

size: NA
D: NA
V: TRBV18
CDR3: CASSPPNRDGYGYTF

size: NA
D: NA
V: TRBV28
CDR3: CASSSPGRVDYEQYF

size: NA
D: NA
V: TRBV2
CDR3: CASGQYGGEKLFF

size: once
D: TRBD1
V: TRBV28
CDR3: CASSEQGASYNEQFF

size: NA
D: NA
V: TRBV3-1/TRBV3-2
CDR3: CASSQLGPQETQYF

size: NA
D: TRBD2
V: TRBV5-8
CDR3: CASSRLSSGGPLGNEQFF

size: NA
D: TRBD1
V: TRBV7-8
CDR3: CASSSDRDRSPLHF

size: once
D: NA
V: TRBV5-1
CDR3: CASSAQGYSNQPQHF

size: NA
D: NA
V: TRBV7-2
CDR3: CASSLANPVGNSPLHF

size: NA
D: TRBD1
V: TRBV6-5
CDR3: CASSYPGQKYEQYF

size: NA
D: NA
V: TRBV2
CDR3: CASKIGRGPGNTIYF

size: NA
D: NA
V: TRBV10-3
CDR3: CAISEGYNEQFF

size: once
D: NA
V: TRBV7-8
CDR3: CASSLARWGRREKLFF

size: NA
D: TRBD1
V: TRBV28
CDR3: CASTLGDRVYGYTF

size: NA
D: TRBD1
V: TRBV19
CDR3: CASRRQGVDYGYTF

size: NA
D: NA
V: TRBV10-3
CDR3: CAISESKGVRQQYF

size: NA
D: NA
V: TRBV30
CDR3: CAWSLERNTEAFF

size: NA
D: TRBD2
V: TRBV7-2
CDR3: CASSIQRENRETQYF

size: NA
D: TRBD2
V: TRBV19
CDR3: CASSITSGQKTQYF

size: once
D: TRBD1
V: TRBV6-1
CDR3: CASSERQGSFDEQYF

size: NA
D: NA
V: TRBV15
CDR3: CATSRDRKRVSYNEQFF

size: few
D: NA
V: TRBV5-1
CDR3: CASSLAWGEEGYGYTF

size: NA
D: NA
V: TRBV28
CDR3: CASRQQGFSDSPLHF

size: NA
D: NA
V: TRBV9
CDR3: CASSAKGSDNQPQHF

size: NA
D: TRBD1
V: TRBV28
CDR3: CASNDRMGQISYNEQFF

size: NA
D: TRBD1
V: TRBV28
CDR3: CASSHSGTGPLEQYF

size: NA
D: NA
V: TRBV28
CDR3: CASSFRVLSYEQYF

size: NA
D: TRBD2
V: TRBV28
CDR3: CASSNAGLAGGYEQYF

size: NA
D: NA
V: TRBV28
CDR3: CASSFQGAGTDTQYF

size: NA
D: TRBD1
V: TRBV7-3
CDR3: CASSLSVGQMYEQYF

size: few
D: NA
V: TRBV2
CDR3: CASVRGTPGTGELFF

size: NA
D: NA
V: TRBV3-1/TRBV3-2
CDR3: CASSQASPLGNEQFF

size: NA
D: NA
V: TRBV12-3/TRBV12-4
CDR3: CASSLAGPYEQYF

size: NA
D: TRBD2
V: TRBV18
CDR3: CASSREGNTGELFF

size: NA
D: TRBD1
V: TRBV18
CDR3: CASSFARDRQHYEQYF

size: NA
D: NA
V: TRBV5-5
CDR3: CASSLAHLGGAFEKLFF

size: NA
D: NA
V: TRBV4-3
CDR3: CASSQVTEWNTGELFF

size: NA
D: TRBD2
V: TRBV3-1/TRBV3-2
CDR3: CASSGRVAGGQDTQYF

size: NA
D: NA
V: TRBV28
CDR3: CASSRRGAYNEQFF

size: NA
D: TRBD1
V: TRBV4-1
CDR3: CASSQEGRGRSPLHF

size: once
D: NA
V: TRBV27
CDR3: CASSGRVQALHF

size: NA
D: NA
V: TRBV5-1
CDR3: CASSLDNYGYTF

size: NA
D: NA
V: TRBV7-9
CDR3: CASSFGENIAFF